This is a list of T cell receptor beta chains from one sample in a study of shared clonotypes between healthy human individuals. Profiling relied on immunoSEQ multiplex PCR, and the TCRdb table lists in-frame clones only, not all of them. Of over 95,000 clones listed, about 71% were seen once; the top ten hold roughly a quarter. Sequencing was carried out using memory CD8+ T cells sorted from blood. Every receptor here comes from a woman in her 30s in good health. CDR3s include the opening cysteine and the closing phenylalanine or tryptophan. The D gene is left open where the match is weak. The listing skips clone size in some rows; elsewhere it reads once, few, many or a size class.

>TRBJ2-7|.|TRBV2|.
CASSESGNLGPSYEQYF
TGTGCCAGCAGTGAAAGTGGAAATCTAGGGCCCTCCTACGAGCAGTACTTC
>TRBJ2-1|TRBD2|TRBV27|.
CASSLSLAGYNEQFF
TGTGCCAGCAGTTTATCATTAGCGGGCTACAATGAGCAGTTCTTC
>TRBJ2-1|.|TRBV7-2|medium-sized
CASSLGPGVIWNEQFF
TGTGCCAGCAGCTTAGGTCCAGGGGTAATTTGGAATGAGCAGTTCTTC
>TRBJ1-2|.|TRBV6-6|.
CASSPTDIDYGYTF
TGTGCCAGCAGTCCTACGGACATTGACTATGGCTACACCTTC
>TRBJ2-7|.|TRBV5-6|.
CASRRSSSYEQYF
TGTGCCAGCAGGCGTAGTTCCTCCTACGAGCAGTACTTC
>TRBJ2-5|TRBD2|TRBV27|.
CASSSHPLAGQETQYF
TGTGCCAGCAGTTCTCACCCCCTAGCGGGCCAAGAGACCCAGTACTTC
>TRBJ2-1|TRBD1|TRBV25-1|.
CASSGPTGQRNEQFF
TGTGCCAGCAGTGGTCCAACGGGACAGCGAAATGAGCAGTTCTTC
>TRBJ2-3|TRBD1|TRBV7-9|.
CASSLVRQGAWGTDTQYF
TGTGCCAGCAGCTTAGTCCGACAGGGGGCTTGGGGCACAGATACGCAGTATTTT
>TRBJ2-4|TRBD1|TRBV4-1|.
CASSQEGRTGFTLAKNIQYF
TGCGCCAGCAGCCAAGAGGGGCGGACAGGGTTCACACTAGCCAAAAACATTCAGTACTTC
>TRBJ1-3|.|TRBV6-6|.
CASSYSPWTETIYF
TGTGCCAGCAGTTACTCGCCTTGGACAGAGACCATATATTTT
>TRBJ2-7|TRBD1|TRBV10-2|.
CASTGTGAYEQYF
TGCGCCAGCACCGGGACAGGAGCCTACGAGCAGTACTTC
>TRBJ2-7|.|TRBV7-2|once
CASSLKVSTPTGQYF
TGTGCCAGCAGCCTTAAAGTGTCTACACCTACGGGGCAGTACTTC
>TRBJ2-6|.|TRBV7-9|.
CASSGRQYSGANVLTF
TGTGCCAGCAGCGGCCGACAGTACTCTGGGGCCAACGTCCTGACTTTC
>TRBJ1-1|.|TRBV2|once
CASSGRPNTEAFF
TGTGCCAGCAGTGGACGGCCGAACACTGAAGCTTTCTTT
>TRBJ2-3|TRBD2|TRBV6-1|.
CASSLSSGSGDTQYF
TGTGCCAGCAGTCTCTCTAGCGGGAGTGGGGATACGCAGTATTTT
>TRBJ2-7|.|TRBV29-1|.
CSVAHRGGEQYF
TGCAGCGTTGCGCACAGGGGAGGCGAGCAGTACTTC
>TRBJ2-7|.|TRBV11-2|.
CASSPGRSYEQYF
TGTGCCAGCAGCCCGGGACGGTCCTACGAGCAGTACTTC
>TRBJ2-7|.|TRBV25-1|.
CASSEFEKGVSYEQYF
TGTGCCAGCAGTGAATTTGAAAAGGGTGTCTCGTACGAGCAGTACTTC